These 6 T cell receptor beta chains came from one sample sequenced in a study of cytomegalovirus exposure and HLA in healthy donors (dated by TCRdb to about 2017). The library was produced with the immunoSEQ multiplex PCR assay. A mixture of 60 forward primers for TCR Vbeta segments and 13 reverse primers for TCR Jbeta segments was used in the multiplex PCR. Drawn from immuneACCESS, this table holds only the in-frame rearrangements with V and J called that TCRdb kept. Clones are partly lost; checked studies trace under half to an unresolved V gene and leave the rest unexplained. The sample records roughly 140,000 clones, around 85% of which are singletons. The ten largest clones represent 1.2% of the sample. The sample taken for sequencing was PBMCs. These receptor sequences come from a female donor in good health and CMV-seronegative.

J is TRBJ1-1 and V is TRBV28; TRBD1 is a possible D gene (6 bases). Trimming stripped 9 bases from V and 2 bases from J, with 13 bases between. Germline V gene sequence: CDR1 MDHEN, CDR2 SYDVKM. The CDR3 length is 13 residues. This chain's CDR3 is CASDFRGNTEAFF. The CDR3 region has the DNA TGTGCCAGTGACTTCAGGGGAAACACTGAAGCTTTCTTT.

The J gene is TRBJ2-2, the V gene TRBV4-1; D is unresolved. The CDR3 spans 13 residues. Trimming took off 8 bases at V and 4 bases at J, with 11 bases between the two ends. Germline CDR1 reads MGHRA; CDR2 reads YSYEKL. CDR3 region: CASALIITGELFF. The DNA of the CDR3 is TGCGCCAGCGCGCTAATAATCACCGGGGAGCTGTTTTTT.

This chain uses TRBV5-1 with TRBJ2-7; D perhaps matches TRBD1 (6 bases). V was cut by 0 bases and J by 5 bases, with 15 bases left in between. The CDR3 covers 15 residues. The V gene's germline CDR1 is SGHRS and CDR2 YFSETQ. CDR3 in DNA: TGCGCCAGCAGCTTGGTGGGGGCGTATATCAACGAGCAGTACTTC. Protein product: CASSLVGAYINEQYF. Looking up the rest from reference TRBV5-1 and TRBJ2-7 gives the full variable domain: KAGVTQTPRYLIKTRGQQVTLSCSPISGHRSVSWYQQTPGQGLQFLFEYFSETQRNKGNFPGRFSGRQFSNSRSEMNVSTLELGDSALYLCASSLVGAYINEQYFGPGTRLTVT.

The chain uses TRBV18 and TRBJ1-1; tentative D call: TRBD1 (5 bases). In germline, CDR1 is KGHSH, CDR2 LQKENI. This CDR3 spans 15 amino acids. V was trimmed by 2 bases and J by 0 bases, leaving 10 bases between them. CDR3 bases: TGTGCCAGCTCACCAGGGGGGAGTATGAACACTGAAGCTTTCTTT. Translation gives CASSPGGSMNTEAFF. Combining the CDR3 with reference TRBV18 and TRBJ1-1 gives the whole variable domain NAGVMQNPRHLVRRRGQEARLRCSPMKGHSHVYWYRQLPEEGLKFMVYLQKENIIDESGMPKERFSAEFPKEGPSILRIQQVVRGDSAAYFCASSPGGSMNTEAFFGQGTRLTVV.

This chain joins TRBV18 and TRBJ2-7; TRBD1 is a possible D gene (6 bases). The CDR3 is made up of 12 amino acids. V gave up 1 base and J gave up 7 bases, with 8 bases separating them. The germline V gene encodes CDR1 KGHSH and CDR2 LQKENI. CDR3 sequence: CASSPQGEEQYF. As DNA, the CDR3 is TGTGCCAGCTCACCACAGGGGGAGGAGCAGTACTTC.

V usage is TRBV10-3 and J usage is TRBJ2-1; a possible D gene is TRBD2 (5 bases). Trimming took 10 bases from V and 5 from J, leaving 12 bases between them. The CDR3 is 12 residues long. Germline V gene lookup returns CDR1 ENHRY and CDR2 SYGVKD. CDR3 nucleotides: TGTGCCACCTCTAGCACAGACAATGAGCAGTTCTTC. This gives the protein CATSSTDNEQFF.